The clone carrying this T cell receptor beta chain has more than one count but fewer than ten. This entry comes from a study of identical twins. MiXCR, run by TCRdb on the 5' RACE reads, gives a single entry per CDR3 protein. Among some 240,000 distinct CDR3 sequences listed, 8% to 11% were seen once. The clonotype was recovered from a man aged 45-60 years in good health. What was sequenced was memory T cells sorted from blood.

CDR3: CASSLYRVNSPLHF. In nucleotides, the CDR3 is TGTGCCAGCAGTCTTTACAGGGTTAATTCACCCCTCCACTTT. V and J are TRBV12-3 or TRBV12-4 and TRBJ1-6, with D perhaps TRBD1 (6 bases). V gave up 5 bases and J gave up 6 bases, with 11 bases separating them. The CDR3 contains 14 residues.